This T cell receptor beta chain is drawn from a study of immune aging and cytomegalovirus after organ transplant (dated by TCRdb to about 2021). About the study as a whole: All transplant recipients received three-drug immunosuppression with prednisone, tacrolimus, and mycophenolate.

CDR1 and CDR2 (DFQATT, SNEGSKA) derive from the germline V gene (reference sequence). The CDR3 measures 14 amino acids from cysteine to phenylalanine. The only DNA kept is the CDR3, 42 bases in frame from the first base. The library came from single-cell sequencing. The sequencing machine was an Illumina NovaSeq 6000. The BD Rhapsody Targeted mRNA and AbSeq Reagent Kit was used in a microwell format for cell capture and library preparation. The libraries included TCR, sample tags, AbSeq, and targeted mRNA from the Human T-Cell Expression Panel, along with custom TOX and TOX2 primers. Sequencing of the libraries was done on an Illumina NovaSeq. The paper's processing steps were these. The analysis covered roughly 9,600 cells in total, of which 7076 were CD8 T cells and 4494 were CD8 T cells with an identifiable TCR CDR3. Raw data were processed with the BD Rhapsody Targeted Analysis Pipeline with V(D)J processing on the Seven Bridges Genomics platform. Quality control, Sample Tag demultiplexing with Lex-BDSMK, clone identification with VDJ Explorer, and Seurat clustering were performed in SeqGeq 1.6.0. Clones comprising <1% of CD8 T cells were considered non-expanded; clones comprising >2.5% of the sample were considered clonal expansions. TCRdb reworked the public reads: Q25 trimming with fastp, MiXCR clone assembly, productive beta chains retained. Under each unique CDR3 protein, matching rows form one entry showing the most common genes and DNA. TCRdb, not the authors, supplied the V and J calls. For this sample the table gives tens of thousands of distinct CDR3 sequences, of which roughly 38% were detected only once. The ten top clones hold approximately 26% of the sample.

The time point label of this sample denotes: five sample-tagged time points from pre-transplant (day -1) to day 368 post-transplant, pooled. Thawed PBMC were stimulated for roughly twelve hours with a CMV IE-1 overlapping peptide library without transport inhibitors. After thawing, cells were rested overnight and were then stimulated in R10 medium with CD28/CD49d costimulation. The IE-1 peptide library was made up of 15-amino-acid peptides with 11-amino-acid overlaps. Each time point was barcoded with BD Single-Cell Multiplexing Kit Sample Tags, pooled, and stained with oligo-conjugated anti-CD45RA plus sorting antibodies. A BD FACSAria III was used to sort CMV-responsive CD8+CD137+ and CD4+CD154+ T cells at 4-way purity. Blood samples were drawn into EDTA vacutainers and processed by Ficoll gradient within 1-24 hours. What the authors observed across the whole study: Following viremia, aged-phenotype cells rose post-transplant in clones of any size, with the rise occurring earlier in large clones (days 200-264) than in small clones. CD57 was not measured in the sequencing data, so a conservative gene-based aging definition was used instead. TEMRA cells made up a larger share of large clones, and the seven largest clones (just over 1,900 cells) gained aged and TEMRA cells while losing TCM cells.

Concerning this clonotype itself: It lacks a known antigen. Relative to the germline gene, one junction end is altered; a read error may explain this.

The sequence is built from TRBV20-1 and TRBJ2-3, with TRBD2 matching 10 junction bases. The sequence derives from a female donor who had a heart transplant and CMV viremia. The source was CMV peptide-activated CD4+ and CD8+ T cells sorted from blood, collected at five time points, pooled. The sample's cell subset or site label, in plain terms: sorted CD8+CD137+ and CD4+CD154+ T cells after 11 to 13 h CMV IE-1 peptide stimulation. CDR3 loop: CSPSGGVGTDTQYF. The sequence in DNA is TGCAGTCCTAGCGGGGGCGTGGGAACAGATACGCAGTATTTT.